Shown below are 14 T cell receptor beta chains from a single sample sequenced in a study of T cell responses to AZD1222 COVID-19 vaccine. Clones were read by immunoSEQ multiplex PCR, and TCRdb kept only the in-frame ones, dropping some. The sample holds about 100,000 clones, roughly nine tenths seen once. The specimen was peripheral blood, collected on day 0 of AZD1222 vaccination. Receptor source: an adult in good health.

The gene calls are TRBV5-4 and TRBJ1-4; 7 bases line up with TRBD1. The J segment lost 3 bases and the V segment lost 2 bases, leaving 7 bases of the junction unmatched. CDR1 is SGHNT and CDR2 is YYREEE in the germline V gene (reference sequence). The CDR3 spans 16 residues. CDR3 nucleotide sequence: TGTGCCAGCAGCTTAGGGACCGGGACAGCTAATGAAAAACTGTTTTTT. This translates into CASSLGTGTANEKLFF. Using reference TRBV5-4 and TRBJ1-4 for the parts outside the CDR3, the full variable domain is ETGVTQSPTHLIKTRGQQVTLRCSSQSGHNTVSWYQQALGQGPQFIFQYYREEENGRGNFPPRFSGLQFPNYSSELNVNALELDDSALYLCASSLGTGTANEKLFFGSGTQLSVL.

This chain uses TRBV7-2 with TRBJ2-3; the D is unclear. V gave up 3 bases and J gave up 2 bases, with 9 bases separating them. This CDR3 is built from 14 residues. Germline CDR1 and CDR2: SGHTA and FQGNSA. The CDR3 here is CASSFAVITDTQYF. The CDR3 bases are TGTGCCAGCAGCTTCGCGGTGATCACAGATACGCAGTATTTT.

The CDR3 protein is CASSLGDRASTDTQYF. DNA of the CDR3: TGTGCCAGCAGCTTAGGCGACAGGGCTAGCACAGATACGCAGTATTTT. The chain has TRBV11-2 and TRBJ2-3, with 7 bases that match TRBD1. The V and J ends lost 1 base and 0 bases, in that order; junction bases with no gene match: 4. Germline assignment: CDR1 SGHAT and CDR2 FQNNGV. This CDR3 has 16 residues.

The J gene is TRBJ2-2, the V gene TRBV5-1, with D tentatively TRBD2 (6 bases). CDR1 is SGHRS and CDR2 is YFSETQ in the germline V gene. Trimming removed 4 bases at V and 6 bases at J, with 22 bases between. CDR3 length: 17 residues. The chain's CDR3 is CASSPERVGGVAGELFF. In DNA form, the CDR3 reads TGCGCCAGCAGCCCGGAGAGGGTCGGGGGAGTCGCCGGGGAGCTGTTTTTT.

J is TRBJ1-5 and V is TRBV19; 11 bases agree with TRBD1. V shed 7 bases, J shed 7 bases, and the junction held 6 bases outside the gene matches. Germline V gives CDR1 LNHDA, CDR2 SQIVND (reference sequence). This CDR3 has 14 amino acids. CDR3 protein: CASKWTGGWQPQHF. DNA for the CDR3: TGTGCCAGTAAGTGGACAGGGGGCTGGCAGCCCCAGCATTTT.

This rearrangement joins TRBV11-3 to TRBJ2-1, with D tentatively TRBD2 (5 bases). CDR3 length: 15 amino acids. Trimming removed 4 bases from V and 0 bases from J, with 10 bases in between. Germline loops: CDR1 SGHNT, CDR2 YENEEA. The CDR3 is CASSSRGSSYNEQFF. DNA of the CDR3: TGTGCCAGCAGCTCCCGGGGTAGCTCCTACAATGAGCAGTTCTTC.

The CDR3 DNA follows: TGTGCCAGCAGTGAAGACAGCTCGTATGGCTACACCTTC. Translated: CASSEDSSYGYTF. The J gene is TRBJ1-2, the V gene TRBV2; D call uncertain. CDR1 SNHLY and CDR2 FYNNEI come from the germline V gene. Trimming left V 1 base short and J 5 bases short, with 8 bases between. The CDR3 spans 13 residues.

This clone was detected once. The V and J genes are TRBV14 and TRBJ2-7, with D uncertain. In germline, CDR1 is SGHDN, CDR2 FVKESK. The CDR3 length is 16 residues. Deletions cut 0 bases from V and 3 bases from J, with 15 bases between. DNA of the CDR3: TGTGCCAGCAGCCAAGATCCGGAAGGGTACCTCTACGAGCAGTACTTC. Its protein product is CASSQDPEGYLYEQYF.

This clone was observed a handful of times. J is TRBJ2-7 and V is TRBV7-2; the D is unclear. CDR3 length: 15 amino acids. V lost 1 base and J lost 0, with 10 bases in between. Germline V CDR1 and CDR2: SGHTA, FQGNSA. In DNA form, the CDR3 reads TGTGCCAGCAGCTTAGAAGTGGTAGGCTCCTACGAGCAGTACTTC. It encodes CASSLEVVGSYEQYF.

This clone is termed medium-sized. This chain joins TRBV6-5 and TRBJ2-2, with TRBD1 matching 8 bases. Per the germline V gene, CDR1 is MNHEY and CDR2 is SVGAGI. The J segment lost 4 bases and the V segment lost 8 bases, leaving 6 bases of the junction unmatched. The CDR3 extends over 14 amino acids. The CDR3 loop is CASCRQGRTGELFF. The CDR3 coding sequence is TGTGCCAGCTGCCGACAGGGGCGCACCGGGGAGCTGTTTTTT.

V usage is TRBV19 and J usage is TRBJ1-2; D remains ambiguous. From germline, CDR1 is LNHDA and CDR2 SQIVND (reference sequence). V gave up 4 bases and J gave up 8 bases, with 14 bases separating them. This CDR3 region has 13 residues. In DNA form, the CDR3 reads TGTGCCAGTAGTACCCCTCTCACGACGGGCTACACCTTC. It encodes CASSTPLTTGYTF.

The rearrangement joins TRBV9 to TRBJ2-2; 9 nucleotides line up with TRBD2. Trimming removed 2 bases from V and 4 bases from J; junction bases left unmatched: 6. CDR3 length equals 16 residues. Germline V gives CDR1 SGDLS, CDR2 YYNGEE. CDR3 DNA sequence: TGTGCCAGCAGCGTCGGGAGCGGGAGGCCCACCGGGGAGCTGTTTTTT. Its translation is CASSVGSGRPTGELFF.

The chain uses TRBV7-8 and TRBJ1-5; D is ambiguous. The germline V gene encodes CDR1 SGHVS and CDR2 FQNEAQ. The CDR3 contains 13 residues. V was trimmed by 5 bases and J by 5 bases, leaving 10 bases between them. The CDR3 loop is CASSGEGDQPQHF. The CDR3 DNA is TGTGCCAGCAGCGGGGAGGGAGATCAGCCCCAGCATTTT.

The chain has TRBV5-5 and TRBJ2-5; no reliable D call. There are 13 residues in the CDR3. Trimming took off 3 bases at V and 1 base at J, with 7 bases between the two ends. Per the germline V gene, CDR1 is SGHKS and CDR2 is YYEKEE (reference sequence). The CDR3: CASSSAPQETQYF. The CDR3, as DNA: TGTGCCAGCAGCTCAGCGCCCCAAGAGACCCAGTACTTC.